Listed below are T cell receptor beta chains from one sample, sequenced in a study of ipilimumab plus nivolumab after autologous stem cell transplantation. Data came from immunoSEQ multiplex PCR; TCRdb stores just in-frame clones and leaves some out. There are 20,000 to 25,000 clones in the sample; 75% to 85% occur only once, and around a fifth lies in the top ten. The sequenced sample was PBMCs, obtained in a trial of ipilimumab plus nivolumab as post-transplant consolidation. The receptors originated from a male donor with diffuse large B-cell lymphoma. Each CDR3 is given with its conserved first and last residue. A D gene is named only where the DNA matches it firmly. A clone size is listed for some rows: how often the clone was seen (once, few, many), or a class if it is expanded.

DNA,CDR3,J,D,V,size
TGTGCCAGCAGTGATTGGGGGTCCGGGGCCAACGTCCTGACTTTC,CASSDWGSGANVLTF,TRBJ2-6,-,TRBV25-1,-
TGTGCCAGCACCCAGGGTTATGAGCGAAACACCATATATTTT,CASTQGYERNTIYF,TRBJ1-3,-,TRBV28,-
TGCAGCGTGGCCGGGGGGGGCACTAGCGGGGGGACCAGCCAAGAGACCCAGTACTTC,CSVAGGGTSGGTSQETQYF,TRBJ2-5,TRBD2,TRBV29-1,-
TGTGCCACCGGGAACACTGAAGCTTTCTTT,CATGNTEAFF,TRBJ1-1,-,TRBV2,-
TGCAGCGTTGATGGGTTGTCAGGGGGCAGTTATGAGCAGTTCTTC,CSVDGLSGGSYEQFF,TRBJ2-1,TRBD1,TRBV29-1,few
TGTGCCAGCAAGGATAGCGGGGGGGGCGAGCAGTACTTC,CASKDSGGGEQYF,TRBJ2-7,TRBD2,TRBV27,-
TGTGCCAGCAGCCAAGATACCCCCGGTCAGCCCCAGCATTTT,CASSQDTPGQPQHF,TRBJ1-5,-,TRBV4-2,-
TGTGCCCCACTCCCCGTAGCGGGGGATGAGCAGTTCTTC,CAPLPVAGDEQFF,TRBJ2-1,TRBD2,TRBV6-1,few
TGTGCCAGCCAGCCACAGCACCCGGTGAATGAGCAGTTCTTC,CASQPQHPVNEQFF,TRBJ2-1,-,TRBV19,-
TGTGCCACCCAGATTACAGGGCGTAACTATGGCTACACCTTC,CATQITGRNYGYTF,TRBJ1-2,-,TRBV28,-
TGTGCCAGCAGTTTGTTACAGCTCAACTATGGCTACACCTTC,CASSLLQLNYGYTF,TRBJ1-2,-,TRBV28,few
TGCAGCGTTGGCCGGGACACTAGCACAGATACGCAGTATTTT,CSVGRDTSTDTQYF,TRBJ2-3,-,TRBV29-1,-
TGTGCCAGCAGTTACAGGGGAGTGGGGCAAGAGACCCAGTACTTC,CASSYRGVGQETQYF,TRBJ2-5,TRBD1,TRBV25-1,-
TGTGCCAGCAGTCTCTGGGGAAACTATCAGCCCCAGCATTTT,CASSLWGNYQPQHF,TRBJ1-5,-,TRBV6-5,-
TGTGCCAGCAGGCAACAGGGATTGGGCGATCAGCCCCAGCATTTT,CASRQQGLGDQPQHF,TRBJ1-5,-,TRBV28,-
TGTGCCAGCAGCCAAGACCCAAGTTCCCGCTACGAGCAGTACTTC,CASSQDPSSRYEQYF,TRBJ2-7,-,TRBV4-2,-
TGTGCCAGCAGCGTAGCAGGGACCGGTGGCTACACCTTC,CASSVAGTGGYTF,TRBJ1-2,-,TRBV9,-
TGTGCCAGCACTTTGGGGCAGGGTACTCAGCCCCAGCATTTT,CASTLGQGTQPQHF,TRBJ1-5,-,TRBV28,-
TGCGCCAGCAGCCCCGCCGGGACAGGGGTTTCGCTGAACTATGGCTACACCTTC,CASSPAGTGVSLNYGYTF,TRBJ1-2,TRBD1,TRBV5-1,-
TGTGCCAGCAGTTTGGCCGGAGCGGAGGGAAACACCATATATTTT,CASSLAGAEGNTIYF,TRBJ1-3,-,TRBV28,-
TGTGCCAGCGCCGACAGAGCCTACGAGCAGTACTTC,CASADRAYEQYF,TRBJ2-7,-,TRBV6-5,-
TGTGCCAGCAGCCCGGGGACAGGGGGGAAAATTGAGACCCAGTACTTC,CASSPGTGGKIETQYF,TRBJ2-5,TRBD1,TRBV5-4,-
TGTGCCAGCAGCGGCCGGACTAGCGGGTACAATGAGCAGTTCTTC,CASSGRTSGYNEQFF,TRBJ2-1,TRBD2,TRBV7-2,-
TGTGCCAGCAGTAAACAGGGGGCGCCGGCCGAAAAACTGTTTTTT,CASSKQGAPAEKLFF,TRBJ1-4,TRBD1,TRBV6-1,-
TGTGCCAGCAGCCCCGGAGGGACAGGGTTCTTTTACTACGAGCAGTACTTC,CASSPGGTGFFYYEQYF,TRBJ2-7,TRBD1,TRBV28,-
TGTGCCAGCAGCCCCCACAATGAGCAGTTCTTC,CASSPHNEQFF,TRBJ2-1,-,TRBV2,-
TGTGCCAGTCACCGGGACAGGGGGCAAAGGAACACTGAAGCTTTCTTT,CASHRDRGQRNTEAFF,TRBJ1-1,TRBD1,TRBV19,-
TGCGCCAGCACTCAACGCAAGGGGGATCTAGCGGAAGCGAACACCGGGGAGCTGTTTTTT,CASTQRKGDLAEANTGELFF,TRBJ2-2,-,TRBV23-1,few
TGTGCCAGCAGCCCGCCGGACAGGGCGACTGAAAAACTGTTTTTT,CASSPPDRATEKLFF,TRBJ1-4,TRBD1,TRBV4-2,-